This T cell receptor beta chain came from a study of shared clonotypes between healthy human individuals. About the research overall: The study used three CD4 naive, three CD4 memory, two CD8 naive and one CD8 memory plate per donor. General study results and limits: Compared with memory subsets, naive subsets generally had larger estimated richness.

In regard to this clone: Its antigen is undetermined.

CDR1 SEHNR and CDR2 FQNEAQ come from the germline V gene (reference sequence). The CDR3 is made up of 16 amino acids. Trimming at V came to 5 bases and at J to 5 bases, leaving 15 bases not matched to a gene. Naive CD8 isolation took CD45RO-negative cells positively selected for CCR7 and excluded terminally differentiated effector memory CD45RA+ cells. Clones were read by immunoSEQ multiplex PCR, and TCRdb kept only the in-frame ones, dropping some. The sample has some 2,100,000 clones, 90% to 95% seen once. This clonotype was sampled from a man between 18 and 35 years old in good health. Some clones in this sample may be carry-over from other donors' samples. This rearrangement joins TRBV7-9 to TRBJ2-7, with 7 nucleotides matching TRBD1. The sequenced material came from naive CD8+ T cells from PBMCs. CDR3 nucleotide sequence: TGTGCCAGCAGCCAAACACTGACAGGGTTTGGGGACGAGCAGTACTTC. It specifies CASSQTLTGFGDEQYF. The entire variable domain, with the rest obtained from reference TRBV7-9 and TRBJ2-7, is as follows: DTGVSQNPRHKITKRGQNVTFRCDPISEHNRLYWYRQTLGQGPEFLTYFQNEAQLEKSRLLSDRFSAERPKGSFSTLEIQRTEQGDSAMYLCASSQTLTGFGDEQYFGPGTRLTVT.